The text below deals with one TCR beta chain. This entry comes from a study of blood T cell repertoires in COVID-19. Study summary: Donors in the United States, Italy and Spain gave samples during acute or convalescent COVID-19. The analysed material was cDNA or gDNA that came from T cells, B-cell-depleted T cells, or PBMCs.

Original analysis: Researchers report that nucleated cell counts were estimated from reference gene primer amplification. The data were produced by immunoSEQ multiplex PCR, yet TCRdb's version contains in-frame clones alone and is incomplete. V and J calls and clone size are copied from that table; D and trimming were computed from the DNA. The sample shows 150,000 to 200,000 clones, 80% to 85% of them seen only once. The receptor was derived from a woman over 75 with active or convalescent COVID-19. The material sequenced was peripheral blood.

In nucleotides, the CDR3 is TGTGCCAGCAGCGTAGGGGGGCTAAGCAATCAGCCCCAGCATTTT. It is translated as CASSVGGLSNQPQHF. The chain links TRBV9 to TRBJ1-5, with a possible D match to TRBD1 (6 bases). Germline assignment: CDR1 SGDLS and CDR2 YYNGEE. This CDR3 is built from 15 residues. V lost 0 bases, J lost 1 base, and 8 bases lay in between. The entire variable domain, with the rest obtained from reference TRBV9 and TRBJ1-5, is as follows: DSGVTQTPKHLITATGQRVTLRCSPRSGDLSVYWYQQSLDQGLQFLIQYYNGEERAKGNILERFSAQQFPDLHSELNLSSLELGDSALYFCASSVGGLSNQPQHFGDGTRLSIL.